Below, one TCR beta chain is given with its context. The data belong to a study of blood T cell repertoires in COVID-19. The overall study: Samples representing acute and convalescent COVID-19 were sourced from the United States, Italy and Spain. T cells, B-cell-depleted T cells, or PBMCs supplied cDNA or gDNA.

The CDR3 is made up of 14 amino acids. V lost 8 bases to trimming and J lost 1 base, with 14 bases between them. The germline V gene has CDR1 MNHNS and CDR2 SASEGT. As originally analysed: Counts of nucleated cells, estimated from reference gene primer amplification, were obtained. The assay was immunoSEQ multiplex PCR, and TCRdb's table has in-frame clones only and misses some. V and J calls and clone size are given by that table; D and trimming were obtained from the DNA. Altogether tens of thousands of clones are present, about 80% being singletons, with the ten largest covering 28%. This TCR was sampled from a man between 65 and 80 years old with acute or convalescent COVID-19. The V call is TRBV6-1, the J call TRBJ1-1, with D possibly being TRBD1 (6 bases). Material for sequencing was peripheral blood. CDR3 nucleotide sequence: TGTGCCAGCTTTTCCCCAGGGGAGAACACTGAAGCTTTCTTT. Protein sequence: CASFSPGENTEAFF.